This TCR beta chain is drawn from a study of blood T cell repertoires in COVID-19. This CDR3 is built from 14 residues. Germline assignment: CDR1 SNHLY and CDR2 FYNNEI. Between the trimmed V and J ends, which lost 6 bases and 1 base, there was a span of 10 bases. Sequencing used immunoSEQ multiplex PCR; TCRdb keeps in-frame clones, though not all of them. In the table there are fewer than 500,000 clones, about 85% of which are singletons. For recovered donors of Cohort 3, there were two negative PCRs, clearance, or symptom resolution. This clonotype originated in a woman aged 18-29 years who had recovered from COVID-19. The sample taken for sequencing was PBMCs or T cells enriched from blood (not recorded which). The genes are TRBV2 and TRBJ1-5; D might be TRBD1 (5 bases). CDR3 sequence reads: CASRRGVSNQPQHF. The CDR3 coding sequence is TGTGCCAGCAGGCGGGGGGTAAGCAATCAGCCCCAGCATTTT.